This T cell receptor beta chain was identified during a study of blood T cell repertoires in COVID-19. As for the study in general: Sites in the United States, Italy and Spain provided acute and convalescent COVID-19 samples. Nucleic acid was either cDNA or gDNA, and it came from T cells, B-cell-depleted T cells, or PBMCs.

The germline CDR1 and CDR2 sequences are MDHEN and SYDVKM. This CDR3 region has 11 residues. Trimming cost V 7 bases and J 4 bases, with 7 bases left between them. The repertoire was sequenced with immunoSEQ multiplex PCR; TCRdb's copy has only in-frame clones and lacks some. Found here are about 310,000 clones, about 87% of them singletons; the top ten hold approximately 8.1%. The clonotype was recovered from a woman in her forties or fifties who had recovered from COVID-19. This chain uses TRBV28 with TRBJ1-1; D is uncertain. The sample consisted of peripheral blood. In nucleotides, the CDR3 is TGTGCCAGCAAACTAGGCACTGAAGCTTTCTTT. Its protein product is CASKLGTEAFF.